This T cell receptor (beta chain) is from a study of memory CD8 T cells in hepatitis C reinfection. Across the whole study: Peak reinfection sampling occurred 3 to 8 weeks after detected reinfection.

The CDR3 runs 13 residues. The V gene's germline CDR1 is MDHEN and CDR2 SYDVKM. The junction had 5 bases not matched to a gene; V was cut back by 8 bases and J by 4 bases. The data were produced by immunoSEQ multiplex PCR, yet TCRdb's version contains in-frame clones alone and is incomplete. There are 35,000 to 55,000 clones in the sample; 88% occur only once, and more than 0.95% lies in the top ten. Regarding time point: peak reinfection, 3 to 8 weeks after reinfection detection. TCR sequencing was done directly ex vivo on sorted cells, without expansion in vitro. People who inject drugs from Montreal's HEPCO study were the donors.

The sequence came from a man aged 18 to 29 with hepatitis C virus infection. The chain employs TRBV28 and TRBJ2-7; 10 bases agree with TRBD1. What was sequenced was naive CD8+ T cells sorted from blood. The CDR3 protein is CASSGDRGYEQYF. The CDR3 DNA reads as TGTGCCAGCTCAGGGGACAGGGGTTACGAGCAGTACTTC.